This T cell receptor (beta chain) was sequenced in a study of T cells in localized non-small cell lung cancer. Generated by immunoSEQ multiplex PCR, the TCRdb table keeps only in-frame clones and is missing some. This table holds around 36,000 clones, roughly 79% found once. Whole-study results and caveats: Prolonged overall survival went with higher T cell density in the blood. Heterogeneity is still possible, as just one tumor region was sequenced.

Germline CDR1 SGHRS, CDR2 YFSETQ. V shed 3 bases, J shed 0 bases, and the junction held 4 bases outside the gene matches. The CDR3 is 16 amino acids. This clone was counted a few times. Its antigen is unknown. The chain uses TRBV5-1 and TRBJ1-4; TRBD1 matches at 8 bases. The source material was peripheral blood mononuclear cells, sampled before any cancer treatment. The TCR sequence derives from a male donor aged 60 or over with stage II lung adenocarcinoma. Written as DNA, the CDR3 is TGCGCCAGCAGCTCTACGACAGGGGCAACTAATGAAAAACTGTTTTTT. This codes for CASSSTTGATNEKLFF.